The table lists the clone carrying this T cell receptor (beta chain) with a few counts. MiXCR, applied by TCRdb to the 5' RACE reads, yields one record per CDR3 protein. The sample holds about 460,000 distinct CDR3 sequences; approximately 15% are singletons and the top ten take 0.5% to 0.65%. This CDR3 comprises 12 residues. V gave up 6 bases and J gave up 3 bases, with 8 bases separating them. Germline V CDR1 and CDR2: SEHNR, FQNEAQ (reference sequence). This specimen belongs to a study of identical twins. The same sample was also used in a study of yellow fever vaccine responses in identical twins.

This chain connects TRBV7-9 to TRBJ1-2; D is undetermined. Material: CD4+ T cells sorted from blood. The sequence was collected from a woman aged 18-29 years in good health. The CDR3 region is CASSNTDYGYTF. DNA for the CDR3: TGTGCCAGCAGTAATACCGACTATGGCTACACCTTC.